This T cell receptor beta chain stems from a study of type 1 and type 2 diabetes patients. As for the study in general: T cells were magnetically sorted from PBMCs as CD4+ or CD8+ subsets. Study-wide results and limits: Age and gender were not matched between study groups.

A note on this clonotype: The antigen remains undetermined.

The germline V gene has CDR1 MDHEN and CDR2 SYDVKM. The CDR3 contains 14 residues. Deletions cut 3 bases from V and 5 bases from J, with 11 bases between. Amplification started from genomic DNA. Amplification of the beta chain CDR3 used 30 forward and 13 reverse multiplex primers. TCRdb passed the multiplex PCR reads through MiXCR, listing each CDR3 protein once. The repertoire holds 250,000 to 300,000 distinct CDR3 sequences, with around 47% as singletons. The sequenced sample consisted of peripheral blood mononuclear cells (PBMCs). This sequence was found in a man between 18 and 35 years old with type 2 diabetes. This chain connects TRBV28 to TRBJ2-1; D unclear. The CDR3 protein is CASSFPTLDNEQFF. CDR3 DNA: TGTGCCAGCAGTTTCCCCACCCTAGACAATGAGCAGTTCTTC.